Listed below are T cell receptor beta chains from one sample, sequenced in a study of CD8 T cells in ankylosing spondylitis. TCRdb independently ran MiXCR on the 5' RACE reads; one entry per CDR3 protein. The data contain some 130,000 distinct CDR3 sequences, roughly 13% of them seen just once; the ten biggest clones take up approximately 3%. The sample comprised blood, either unsorted or a sorted T cell fraction (not recorded which). Receptor source: a female donor with ankylosing spondylitis or in good health (not recorded which). Each CDR3 is given with its conserved first and last residue. The D gene is left open where the match is weak. Part of the rows lack a size; the others show once, few, many or a class for expanded clones.

V gene	clone size	D gene	J gene	CDR3 DNA	CDR3 protein
TRBV4-2	many	TRBD2	TRBJ2-3	TGTGCCAGCAGCCAACTACTTCGGGGGGATCCAGATACGCAGTATTTT	CASSQLLRGDPDTQYF
TRBV20-1	few	TRBD2	TRBJ2-3	TGCAGTGCTAGGATACTAGCGGGAGCTAGTACGCAGTATTTT	CSARILAGASTQYF
TRBV2	many	TRBD1	TRBJ2-1	TGTGCCAGCAGTTACAGGGGGGACGAGCAGTTCTTC	CASSYRGDEQFF
TRBV10-3	many	.	TRBJ2-1	TGTGCCATCAGGGGGGGTGCAATGGATGAGCAGTTCTTC	CAIRGGAMDEQFF
TRBV20-1	.	TRBD1	TRBJ1-2	TGCAGTGCTAGTAGGGGGACAGCTTCAAACTATGGCTACACCTTC	CSASRGTASNYGYTF
TRBV9	few	.	TRBJ2-1	TGTGCCAGCAGCGTAACCGGGACGAGCTCCTACAATGAGCAGTTCTTC	CASSVTGTSSYNEQFF
TRBV11-2	few	.	TRBJ2-2	TGTGCCAGCAGCTTTTGGGGGGTGAACGCGAACACCGGGGAGCTGTTTTTT	CASSFWGVNANTGELFF
TRBV5-1	few	.	TRBJ2-5	TGCGCCAGCAGCCACCTATACCAAGAGACCCAGTACTTC	CASSHLYQETQYF
TRBV2	many	TRBD2	TRBJ2-3	TGTGCCAGCAGTAGCTGGGAGGGCTATCGACAAGCAGATACGCAGTATTTT	CASSSWEGYRQADTQYF
TRBV20-1	.	.	TRBJ2-3	TGCAGTGCTAGTAGGGCAGCTAGCACAGATACGCAGTATTTT	CSASRAASTDTQYF
TRBV20-1	few	.	TRBJ2-5	TGCAGTTACTTATTGGCCGCTCAAGAGACCCAGTACTTC	CSYLLAAQETQYF
TRBV3-1	many	.	TRBJ1-5	TGTGCCAGCAGCCAAGGGAGGGGCGCTCCCCAGCATTTT	CASSQGRGAPQHF
TRBV5-1	many	.	TRBJ2-1	TGCGCCAGCTCACGCGAGTACAATGAGCAGTTCTTC	CASSREYNEQFF
TRBV5-6	many	.	TRBJ2-3	TGTGCCAGCAGCTTGCTCGACCGGCCAGATACGCAGTATTTT	CASSLLDRPDTQYF
TRBV5-1	.	.	TRBJ1-2	TGCGCCAGCAGCCAAGACAGAGACTTAGGCTATGGCTACACCTTC	CASSQDRDLGYGYTF
TRBV7-9	few	.	TRBJ2-7	TGTGCCAGCAGCTTACGACAGGCGCACCCGGGGGAGCAGTACTTC	CASSLRQAHPGEQYF
TRBV5-1	.	.	TRBJ1-1	TGCGCCAGCAGCCCGCCCTCCACTGAAGCTTTCTTT	CASSPPSTEAFF
TRBV5-1	many	.	TRBJ1-1	TGCGCCAGCAGCGTTAATATGAACACTGAAGCTTTCTTT	CASSVNMNTEAFF
TRBV20-1	many	TRBD2	TRBJ2-1	TGCAGTGCCGCACGGGGGGGCCCCAATGAGCAGTTCTTC	CSAARGGPNEQFF
TRBV20-1	many	.	TRBJ1-2	TGCAGTGCTAGTCACAGGGATAGTGGCTACACCTTC	CSASHRDSGYTF
TRBV9	.	TRBD2	TRBJ2-1	TGTGCCAGTGGGACTAGTGATGAGCAGTTCTTC	CASGTSDEQFF
TRBV25-1	many	.	TRBJ2-3	TGTGCCAGCAGTCCCGTGTGGGGCGGCGGCACAGATACGCAGTATTTT	CASSPVWGGGTDTQYF
TRBV7-8	.	.	TRBJ2-4	TGTGCCAGCAGCTCCGCGGGCCGACGGAACATTCAGTACTTC	CASSSAGRRNIQYF
TRBV7-9	many	.	TRBJ1-2	TGTGCCAGCAGCCCCCAGGCCCGATATGGCTACACCTTC	CASSPQARYGYTF
TRBV6-2/TRBV6-3	many	.	TRBJ2-1	TGTGCCAGCAGTTACTCGCCCCCTACGGGAGTTTTCAATGAGCAGTTCTTC	CASSYSPPTGVFNEQFF
TRBV7-9	few	.	TRBJ2-7	TGTGCCAGCAGCTATACAGGGAGGTCCTACGAGCAGTACTTC	CASSYTGRSYEQYF
TRBV29-1	.	.	TRBJ1-2	TGCAGCGTTGAAACTCCAGGCTATGGCTACACCTTC	CSVETPGYGYTF
TRBV20-1	few	.	TRBJ2-7	TGCAGTGCTAGCGGGAGTTCCCCCAACGAGCAGTACTTC	CSASGSSPNEQYF
TRBV7-2	.	.	TRBJ1-2	TGTGCCAGCAGCTTAGTCTGGGCAGACTATGGCTACACCTTC	CASSLVWADYGYTF
TRBV7-9	few	TRBD1	TRBJ1-2	TGTGCCAGCAGCTTAAACCCGGGACAGGAGACGAACTATGGCTACACCTTC	CASSLNPGQETNYGYTF
TRBV5-1	many	TRBD2	TRBJ2-2	TGCGCCAGCACCGGGACTAGCGGGAGGGAGCTGTTTTTT	CASTGTSGRELFF
TRBV6-1	.	.	TRBJ2-6	TGTGCCAGCAGAAGGAGTCGGGACTCAGGGGCCAACGTCCTGACTTTC	CASRRSRDSGANVLTF
TRBV5-1	many	.	TRBJ2-1	TGCGCCAGCTTCGGGGGCAATGAGCAGTTCTTC	CASFGGNEQFF
TRBV5-1	few	.	TRBJ2-6	TGCGCCAGCAGCTTACAGTCCTCTGGGGCCAACGTCCTGACTTTC	CASSLQSSGANVLTF
TRBV20-1	many	TRBD2	TRBJ2-7	TGCAGTGCTACCCTAGCGGGAGGGTTTGGCGAGCAGTACTTC	CSATLAGGFGEQYF
TRBV12-3/TRBV12-4	.	.	TRBJ1-1	TGTGCCAGCAGTCGGACAGAGGGGAACACTGAAGCTTTCTTT	CASSRTEGNTEAFF
TRBV20-1	many	TRBD2	TRBJ2-3	TGCAGTGCTAGAGACCCAATTCTAGCGGGGGGCAGCACAGATACGCAGTATTTT	CSARDPILAGGSTDTQYF
TRBV5-1	many	.	TRBJ2-7	TGCGCCAGCAGCTACGGGCAGGACGGCGACGAGCAGTACTTC	CASSYGQDGDEQYF
TRBV6-1	.	TRBD2	TRBJ2-7	TGTGCCAGCAGTGCCAGCGGGGTCTACGAGCAGTACTTC	CASSASGVYEQYF
TRBV29-1	few	.	TRBJ2-3	TGCAGCGTAAGGGGGACACTACGCCGCCCAGATACGCAGTATTTT	CSVRGTLRRPDTQYF
TRBV5-1	.	TRBD1	TRBJ1-5	TGCGCCAGCAGCTTGGCCGGGACAGGGGGGAATCAGCCCCAGCATTTT	CASSLAGTGGNQPQHF
TRBV20-1	.	TRBD2	TRBJ2-3	TGCAGTGCTACTAGCGGGACGGGCACAGATACGCAGTATTTT	CSATSGTGTDTQYF
TRBV7-7	.	.	TRBJ1-1	TGTGCTAGCAGCACTCAGGAGAACACTGAAGCTTTCTTT	CASSTQENTEAFF
TRBV6-1	many	.	TRBJ1-5	TGTGCCAGCAGTGAAAGGCCCTCGGCATATCAGCCCCAGCATTTT	CASSERPSAYQPQHF
TRBV2	many	TRBD1	TRBJ1-5	TGTGCCAGCAGTGATCCCACAGGGGTGAACCAGCCCCAGCATTTT	CASSDPTGVNQPQHF
TRBV13	.	.	TRBJ2-7	TGTGCCAGCAGCTTAGGCAGGGTTACGGACGAGCAGTACTTC	CASSLGRVTDEQYF
TRBV5-1	many	.	TRBJ2-3	TGCGCCAGCAGCTTGAGCTCAGGACAAACGGGTACGCAGTATTTT	CASSLSSGQTGTQYF
TRBV5-1	.	TRBD2	TRBJ2-3	TGCGCCAGCAGCTTGGCCCTAGCGGGGGGTGCGGGAGATACGCAGTATTTT	CASSLALAGGAGDTQYF
TRBV7-2	few	.	TRBJ2-3	TGTGCCAGCAGCTTAGGTTATTCCACAGATACGCAGTATTTT	CASSLGYSTDTQYF
TRBV7-8	many	TRBD2	TRBJ2-3	TGTGCCAGCAGTTGGAGGGCTAGCGGACACACAGATACGCAGTATTTT	CASSWRASGHTDTQYF
TRBV20-1	many	.	TRBJ1-2	TGCAGTGCTCCCGGGAGATATGGCTACACCTTC	CSAPGRYGYTF
TRBV12-3/TRBV12-4	many	.	TRBJ1-3	TGTGCCAGCAAGCTACAAGGAAACACCATATATTTT	CASKLQGNTIYF
TRBV7-9	many	.	TRBJ1-4	TGTGCCAGCAGCTTCCCGAGGGGGGCAGGTGAAAAACTGTTTTTT	CASSFPRGAGEKLFF
TRBV6-1	few	.	TRBJ2-3	TGTGCCAGCAGTGAAGCGCGTTGGTCTAGCACAGCTAGCACAGATACGCAGTATTTT	CASSEARWSSTASTDTQYF